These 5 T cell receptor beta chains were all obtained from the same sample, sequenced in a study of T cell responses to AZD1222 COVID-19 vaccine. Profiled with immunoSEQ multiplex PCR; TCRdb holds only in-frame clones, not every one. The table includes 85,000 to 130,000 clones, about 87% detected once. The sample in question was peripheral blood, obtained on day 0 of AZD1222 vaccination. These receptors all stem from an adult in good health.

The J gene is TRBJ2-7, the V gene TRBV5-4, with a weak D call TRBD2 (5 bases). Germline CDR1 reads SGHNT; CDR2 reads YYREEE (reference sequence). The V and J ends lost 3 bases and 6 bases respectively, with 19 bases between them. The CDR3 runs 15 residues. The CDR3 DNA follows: TGTGCCAGCAGCTACGGACTTAATTCCTGGGGCGAGCAGTACTTC. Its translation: CASSYGLNSWGEQYF.

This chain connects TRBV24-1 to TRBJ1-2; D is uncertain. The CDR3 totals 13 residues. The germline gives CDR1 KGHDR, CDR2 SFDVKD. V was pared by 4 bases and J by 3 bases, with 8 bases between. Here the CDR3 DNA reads TGTGCCACCAGTGAGGATAGTTACTATGGCTACACCTTC. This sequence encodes CATSEDSYYGYTF.

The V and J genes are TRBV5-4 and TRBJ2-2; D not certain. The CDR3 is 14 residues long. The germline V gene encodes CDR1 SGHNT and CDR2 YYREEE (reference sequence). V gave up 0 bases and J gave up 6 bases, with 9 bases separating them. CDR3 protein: CASSLGRVAGELFF. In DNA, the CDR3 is TGTGCCAGCAGCTTGGGACGGGTAGCCGGGGAGCTGTTTTTT.

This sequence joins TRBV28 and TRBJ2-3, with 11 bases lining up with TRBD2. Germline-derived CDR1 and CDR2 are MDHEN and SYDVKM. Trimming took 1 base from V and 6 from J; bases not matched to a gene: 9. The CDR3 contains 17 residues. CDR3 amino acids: CASSLSPLAGAQDTQYF. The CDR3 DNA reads TGTGCCAGCAGTTTATCCCCACTAGCGGGGGCCCAGGATACGCAGTATTTT.

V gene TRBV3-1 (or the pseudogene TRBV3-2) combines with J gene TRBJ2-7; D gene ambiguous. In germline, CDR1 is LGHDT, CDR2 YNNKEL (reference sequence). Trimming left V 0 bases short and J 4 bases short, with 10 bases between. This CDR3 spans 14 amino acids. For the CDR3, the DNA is TGTGCCAGCAGCCAAGATCCCCCGAGTTACGAGCAGTACTTC. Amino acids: CASSQDPPSYEQYF.